This TCR beta chain was obtained from a study of long-term antiretroviral therapy in people with HIV. The CDR3 totals 13 residues. CDR1 and CDR2 (germline): SGDLS, YYNGEE. V lost 2 bases and J 1 base, leaving 7 bases between the germline ends. Findings and limits, study-wide: The ART regimens used between the mid-2000s and the late 2010s may be less effective than current ones.

The table lists this clone with a few counts. Its antigen is not identified. This sample includes further DNA sequences coding for the same CDR3. A v3.0 immunoSEQ assay was performed at survey level. The table came from immunoSEQ multiplex PCR; TCRdb's copy has only in-frame clones and leaves some out. The data show tens of thousands of clones, about 70% seen once. This sequence joins TRBV9 and TRBJ2-7, with D perhaps matching TRBD1 (6 bases). The sequence derives from a man aged 50-59 years with HIV. The sample here was unsorted PBMCs, taken 3 years after starting antiretroviral therapy. The CDR3 DNA is TGTGCCAGCAGCGTGACAGGTTCCTACGAGCAGTACTTC. As protein: CASSVTGSYEQYF.